This T cell receptor (beta chain) was captured by sequencing in a study of blood T cell repertoires in COVID-19. Profiling relied on immunoSEQ multiplex PCR, and the TCRdb table lists in-frame clones only, not all of them. The repertoire holds 70,000 to 85,000 clones, with roughly four fifths as singletons. Germline lookup yields CDR1 MNHNS and CDR2 SASEGT. Trimming took 2 bases from V and 2 from J; bases not matched to a gene: 1. This CDR3 has 16 residues. This TCR was recovered from a human donor in a cohort sampled during active COVID-19. Sequencing was carried out using peripheral blood. This chain links TRBV6-1 with TRBJ2-1, with 12 bases lining up with TRBD2. The CDR3 here is CASSELAGGAYNEQFF. CDR3 DNA sequence: TGTGCCAGCAGTGAACTAGCGGGGGGGGCCTACAATGAGCAGTTCTTC.